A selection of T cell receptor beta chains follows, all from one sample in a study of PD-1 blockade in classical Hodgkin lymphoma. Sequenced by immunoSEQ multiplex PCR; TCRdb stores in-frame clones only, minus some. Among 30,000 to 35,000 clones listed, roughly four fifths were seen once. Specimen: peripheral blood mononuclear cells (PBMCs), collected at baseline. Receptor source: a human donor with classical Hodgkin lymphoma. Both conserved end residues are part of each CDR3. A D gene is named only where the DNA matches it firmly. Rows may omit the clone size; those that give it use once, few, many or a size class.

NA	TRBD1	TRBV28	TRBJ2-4	TGTGCCAGCAGTCGATCCGGGACAGCTAACTTC	CASSRSGTANF
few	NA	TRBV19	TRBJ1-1	TGTGCCAGTACCCAAGGGGGGACTGAAGCTTTCTTT	CASTQGGTEAFF
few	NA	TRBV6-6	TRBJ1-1	TGTGCCAGCAGCCCAGGGGTCGCTTTCTTT	CASSPGVAFF
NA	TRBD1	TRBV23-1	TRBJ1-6	TGCGCCAGCAGTCATCATGGGACAGGGAATAATTCACCCCTCCACTTT	CASSHHGTGNNSPLHF
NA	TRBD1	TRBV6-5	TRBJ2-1	TGTGCCAGCAGCCCGGGACAGGGTTTTCGGGATGAGCAGTTCTTC	CASSPGQGFRDEQFF
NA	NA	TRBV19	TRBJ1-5	TGTGCCAGTAGTGGGGACGGTAATCAGCCCCAGCATTTT	CASSGDGNQPQHF
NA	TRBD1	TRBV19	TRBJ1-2	TGTGCCAGTAGTATGTATCAGGGGGAAGGCTATGGCTACACCTTC	CASSMYQGEGYGYTF
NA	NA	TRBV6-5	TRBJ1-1	TGTGCCAGCAGTTACTCGGGGCAGTTGAACACTGAAGCTTTCTTT	CASSYSGQLNTEAFF
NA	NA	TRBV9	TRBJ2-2	TGTGCCAGCAGCCCACTAGTGACCACCGGGGAGCTGTTTTTT	CASSPLVTTGELFF
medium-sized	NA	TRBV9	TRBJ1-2	TGTGCCAGCAGCGTAGCTCTGACACCCAACTATGGCTACACCTTC	CASSVALTPNYGYTF
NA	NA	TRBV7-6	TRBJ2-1	TGTGCCAGCAGCCGCCGGTCCCCGGGGAGCTCCTACAATGAGCAGTTCTTC	CASSRRSPGSSYNEQFF
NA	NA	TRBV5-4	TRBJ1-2	TGTGCCAGCAGCCGGACAGCGAACTATGGCTACACCTTC	CASSRTANYGYTF
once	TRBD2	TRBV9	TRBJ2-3	TGTGCCAGCAGCGTCTTAGCGGGGGGAGCCACAGATACGCAGTATTTT	CASSVLAGGATDTQYF
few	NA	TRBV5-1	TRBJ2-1	TGCGCCAGCAGCTTGGGGCAGCGCTCCTACAATGAGCAGTTCTTC	CASSLGQRSYNEQFF
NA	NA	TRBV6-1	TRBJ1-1	TGTGCCAGCAGGGGGTCGGGGGGCACTGAAGCTTTCTTT	CASRGSGGTEAFF
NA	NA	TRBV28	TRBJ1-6	TGTGCCACCCGGGGGGAGAGTAATTCACCCCTCCACTTT	CATRGESNSPLHF
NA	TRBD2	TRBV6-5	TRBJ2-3	TGTGCCAGCAGTTACGGGCTAGCGGGGGGGGATACGCAGTATTTT	CASSYGLAGGDTQYF
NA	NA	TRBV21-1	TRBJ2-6	TGTGCCAGCAGCCACCGGGACAGGGGGAGATCCACGACCCTCTCTGGGGCCAACGTCCTGACTTTC	CASSHRDRGRSTTLSGANVLTF
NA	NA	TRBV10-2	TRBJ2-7	TGCGCCAGCAGTGGGGGCTACTACGAGCAGTACTTC	CASSGGYYEQYF
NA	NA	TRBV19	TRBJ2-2	TGTGCCAGTAGTACCAGGGTGTCTCGTCGGGAGCTGTTTTTT	CASSTRVSRRELFF
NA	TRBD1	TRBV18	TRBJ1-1	TGTGCCAGCTCACCCTTCGACAGGGGAGGAAATAAGAAAGCTTTCTTT	CASSPFDRGGNKKAFF
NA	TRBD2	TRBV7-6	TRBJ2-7	TGTGCCAGCAGCTTGGGCGGGGGAGAGGTCTACGAGCAGTACTTC	CASSLGGGEVYEQYF
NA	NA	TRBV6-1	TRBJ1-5	TGTGCCGAAAGGGGGAATCAGCCCCAGCATTTT	CAERGNQPQHF
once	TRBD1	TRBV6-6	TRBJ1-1	TGTGCCAGCAGTCCCGACAGGGACACTGAAGCTTTCTTT	CASSPDRDTEAFF
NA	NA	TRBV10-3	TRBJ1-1	TGTGCCATCAGTGGAGGGGGAAACACTGAAGCTTTCTTT	CAISGGGNTEAFF
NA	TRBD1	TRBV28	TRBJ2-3	TGTGCCAGCAGTTTATTAGGACAGGGGGTGGATACGCAGTATTTT	CASSLLGQGVDTQYF
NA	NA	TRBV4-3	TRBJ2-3	TGCGCCAGCAGCCGCGCCAGCACAGATACGCAGTATTTT	CASSRASTDTQYF
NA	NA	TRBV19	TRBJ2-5	TGTGCCAGTAGGGACGGAGGGGCAGGGATGGAGACCCAGTACTTC	CASRDGGAGMETQYF
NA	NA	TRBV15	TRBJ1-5	TGTGCCACCAGCAGACCTCTTAGTCAGCCCCAGCATTTT	CATSRPLSQPQHF
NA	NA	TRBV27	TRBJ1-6	TGTGCCAGCAGTCCGGGACCGATGAGCTCCTATAATTCACCCCTCCACTTT	CASSPGPMSSYNSPLHF
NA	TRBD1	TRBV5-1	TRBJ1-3	TGCGCCAGCAGTGGAGGGACAGGACAAAACACCATATATTTT	CASSGGTGQNTIYF
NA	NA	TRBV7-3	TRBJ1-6	TGTGCCAGCAGCTCTTCCCCTTCAAATTCACCCCTCCACTTT	CASSSSPSNSPLHF
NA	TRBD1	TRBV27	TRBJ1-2	TGTGCCAGCAGCCCCCAGGGGGGCTATGGCTACACCTTC	CASSPQGGYGYTF
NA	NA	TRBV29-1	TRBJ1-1	TGCAGCGTCCGACAGCAGGGGAACACTGAAGCTTTCTTT	CSVRQQGNTEAFF
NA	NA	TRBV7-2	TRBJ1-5	TGTGCCAGCAGCCCCGGGACACTCGGTCAGCCCCAGCATTTT	CASSPGTLGQPQHF
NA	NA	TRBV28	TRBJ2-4	TGTGCCAGCAGCCCAACCCTAAACAGGGAAAACATTCAGTACTTC	CASSPTLNRENIQYF